This section outlines one T cell receptor beta chain sequence together with its context. The data derive from a study of PD-1 blockade in classical Hodgkin lymphoma. Only in-frame clones appear in the TCRdb table, and some are missing; sequencing was by immunoSEQ multiplex PCR. The sample has some 58,000 clones; approximately 90% are singletons. The CDR3 is 14 amino acids. V lost 5 bases and J lost 0, with 11 bases in between. Germline V gives CDR1 MNHEY, CDR2 SMNVEV (reference sequence). There was relapse after autologous stem cell transplantation in every patient, and there was variation in brentuximab vedotin exposure.

The TCR was taken from a human donor with classical Hodgkin lymphoma. The specimen was peripheral blood mononuclear cells (PBMCs), collected before the second cycle of nivolumab. This chain connects TRBV27 to TRBJ2-7; no definite D call. CDR3 region: CASSGSLNSYEQYF. For the CDR3, the DNA is TGTGCCAGCAGTGGCTCCCTCAACTCCTACGAGCAGTACTTC.